The sample holds many counts of the clone carrying this T cell receptor beta chain. Its antigen is as yet unknown. The source of the sample is a study of spatial heterogeneity in lung cancer. The study's findings and limits: Ubiquitous expanded tumor TCRs were seen in blood more at resection than at follow-up.

Time point denoted: sample taken at primary tumor resection. The sequenced material consisted of unsorted whole RNA from tumor, nontumor lung or frozen PBMC. CDR1 MNHEY and CDR2 SVGAGI come from the germline V gene. This CDR3 region has 16 residues. V shed 0 bases and J shed 7 bases, with 18 bases lying between them. Each TCR cDNA molecule carried a unique molecular identifier. TCRdb used MiXCR to reprocess the 5' RACE reads, holding one entry per CDR3 protein. The table lists 9,500 to 12,000 distinct CDR3 sequences, less than 7.5% of them singletons. The rearrangement uses TRBV6-5 and TRBJ1-2; D is unresolved. This specimen was PBMCs, taken at surgery. The TCR was taken from a male donor with early-stage non-small cell lung cancer. The CDR3 nucleotides are TGTGCCAGCAGTTACTCGCCCTTGGGCAGGTCGGGTGGCTACACCTTC. Translating it yields CASSYSPLGRSGGYTF.